This T cell receptor (beta chain) was recovered during a study of T cell repertoires in cytomegalovirus infection. Study details: Public TCR beta signatures provided an indication of both CMV infection and a matching HLA type.

This CDR3 has 13 amino acids. Germline CDR1 is SGHTA and CDR2 is FQGNSA. The V gene lost 3 bases and the J gene lost 9 bases, with 12 bases spanning the gap. Study observations and caveats: CMV carriers with the relevant HLA were identified by cumulative public TCR beta family frequency. HLA-C-restricted CMV-specific TCR beta clonotypes prevailed in the ex vivo response.

TCRdb called the reads again in MiXCR, with one record for every CDR3 protein. Seen here are a few hundred thousand distinct CDR3 sequences, about 42% observed once, and the top ten hold 35% to 50%. Comments on this clonotype: Its specificity is unknown.

The clonotype originates from a human donor in good health (CMV status not recorded). Some clones in this sample may be carry-over from other donors' samples. The chain combines TRBV7-2 with TRBJ2-1; D is tentatively TRBD1 or TRBD2 (5 bases each). The specimen comprised cultured PBMCs, sampled from culture after CMV antigen stimulation. The CDR3 nucleotides read TGTGCCAGCAGCTTCCGGCTGAGGGGTGAGCAGTTCTTC. This codes for CASSFRLRGEQFF.